What follows describes a single TCR beta chain. The antigen remains unidentified. Those patients with uncontrolled infection, other autoimmune disease, pregnancy or lactation were excluded. Used for diagnoses were clinical symptoms, serum thyroxine and TRAb, thyroid ultrasound and orbital computed tomography. Germline CDR1 is MDHEN and CDR2 is SYDVKM. Trimming removed 5 bases from V and 4 bases from J; junction bases left unmatched: 6. The CDR3 contains 15 residues. Amplification of TCR beta CDR3 regions used RNA as the template. The TCR CDR3 was amplified in a first-round RT-PCR using the HTBI primer set. TCRdb independently ran MiXCR on the multiplex PCR reads; one entry per CDR3 protein. The table shows about half a million distinct CDR3 sequences, with less than 25% occurring only once. This specimen comes from a study of T cells in Graves' hyperthyroidism and ophthalmopathy. Study-level findings and limits: Most clonotypes expanded in the thyroid (above 0.001) were also present in blood.

The sample taken for sequencing was blood. This sequence originates from a man aged 18 to 30 with Graves' hyperthyroidism. The rearrangement links TRBV28 to TRBJ2-5, with 11 bases that match TRBD2. The CDR3 region has the DNA TGTGCCAGCAGTCTCCCTAGCGGGGGGAGAGAGACCCAGTACTTC. Residues: CASSLPSGGRETQYF.